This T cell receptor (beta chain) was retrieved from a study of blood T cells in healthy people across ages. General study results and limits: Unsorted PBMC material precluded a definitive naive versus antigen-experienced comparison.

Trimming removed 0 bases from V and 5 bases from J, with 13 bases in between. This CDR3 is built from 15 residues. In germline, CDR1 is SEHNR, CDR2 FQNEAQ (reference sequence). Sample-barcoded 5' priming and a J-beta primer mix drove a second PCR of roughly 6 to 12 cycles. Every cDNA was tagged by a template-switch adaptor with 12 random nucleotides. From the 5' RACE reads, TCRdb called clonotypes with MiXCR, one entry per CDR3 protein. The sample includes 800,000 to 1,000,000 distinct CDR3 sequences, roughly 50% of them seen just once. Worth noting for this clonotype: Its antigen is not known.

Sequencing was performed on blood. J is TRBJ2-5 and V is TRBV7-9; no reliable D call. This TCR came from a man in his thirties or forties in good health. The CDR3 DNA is TGTGCCAGCAGCTTAGCGTCGGGCCACAGTGAGACCCAGTACTTC. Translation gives CASSLASGHSETQYF.